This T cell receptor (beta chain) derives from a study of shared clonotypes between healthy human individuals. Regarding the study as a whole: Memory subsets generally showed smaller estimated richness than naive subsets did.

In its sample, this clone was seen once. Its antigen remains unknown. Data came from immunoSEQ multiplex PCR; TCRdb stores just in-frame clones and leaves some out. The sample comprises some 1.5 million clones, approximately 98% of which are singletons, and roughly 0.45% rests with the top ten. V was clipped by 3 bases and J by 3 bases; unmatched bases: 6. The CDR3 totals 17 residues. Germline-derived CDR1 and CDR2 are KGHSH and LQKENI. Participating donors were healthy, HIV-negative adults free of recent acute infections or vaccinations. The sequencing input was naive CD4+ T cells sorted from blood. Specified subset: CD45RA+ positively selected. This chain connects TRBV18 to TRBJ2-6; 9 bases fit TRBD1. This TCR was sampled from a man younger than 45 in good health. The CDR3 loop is CASSPRTGVVGANVLTF. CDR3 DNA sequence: TGTGCCAGCTCACCTAGGACAGGGGTGGTTGGGGCCAACGTCCTGACTTTC.